This passage covers 20 T cell receptor beta chains from one sample sequenced in a study of T cell repertoires in aging, cancer and after chemotherapy (dated by TCRdb to about 2019). TCR beta rearrangements were amplified from genomic DNA isolated from peripheral blood, not from sorted cells or RNA. The instrument was an Illumina MiSeq. Rearranged TRB sequences spanning V, D and J segments were amplified in a multiplex touch-down PCR with a mixed TRB-A/B primer pool. Starting from the raw public reads, TCRdb applied fastp trimming at Q25, assembled clones with MiXCR and retained in-frame beta chains. One record per CDR3 amino acid sequence lists the most common genes and DNA. For this sample there are 4,500 to 5,000 distinct CDR3 sequences; 20% appear just once. In total, the top ten clones hold around 9.3% of the sample. Sequencing input: blood. Source of these receptors: a human donor in good health. The donor label of this sample is uncertain.

By frequency in the sample, this clonotype is medium-sized (0.01 to 0.1%). The J gene is TRBJ2-1, the V gene TRBV15; D ambiguous. There are 16 residues in the CDR3. Per germline, CDR1 LNHNV and CDR2 YYDKDF (reference sequence). Trimming removed 5 bases at V and 12 bases at J, with 26 bases between. The CDR3 sequence is CATSPRLSSLTSGQFF. In DNA, the CDR3 is TGTGCCACCAGCCCACGACTGTCCAGCCTTACATCAGGGCAGTTCTTC.

This clonotype is medium-sized. This sequence joins TRBV29-1 and TRBJ1-1; a weak D match, TRBD1 (5 bases). Germline loops: CDR1 SQVTM, CDR2 ANQGSEA. V lost 1 base to trimming and J lost 1 base, with 7 bases between them. The CDR3 is made up of 13 amino acids. CDR3 residues: CSVEAGGNTEAFF. In nucleotides, the CDR3 is TGCAGCGTTGAAGCGGGGGGGAACACTGAAGCTTTCTTT.

The chain combines TRBV19 with TRBJ2-7; 9 nucleotides line up with TRBD1. Unmatched junction bases numbered 5, after V lost 3 bases and J lost 2 bases. Germline V gene lookup returns CDR1 LNHDA and CDR2 SQIVND (reference sequence). The CDR3 is 15 amino acids. CDR3 nucleotide sequence: TGTGCCAGTAGTATCTACCGGGACAGGGCCTACGAGCAGTACTTC. The encoded protein is CASSIYRDRAYEQYF. The full variable domain, with the rest looked up from reference TRBV19 and TRBJ2-7, is DGGITQSPKYLFRKEGQNVTLSCEQNLNHDAMYWYRQDPGQGLRLIYYSQIVNDFQKGDIAEGYSVSREKKESFPLTVTSAQKNPTAFYLCASSIYRDRAYEQYFGPGTRLTVT.

By its share, this clonotype is medium-sized. This chain links TRBV5-6 with TRBJ1-2; D gene ambiguous. V lost 1 base, J lost 1 base, and 11 bases lay in between. This CDR3 has 15 amino acids. Germline V gene data show CDR1 as SGHDT and CDR2 as YYEEEE. Here the CDR3 DNA reads TGTGCCAGCAGCTTGTTCATTGACGATAACTATGGCTACACCTTC. Encoded protein: CASSLFIDDNYGYTF.

There are many counts of this clonotype. V gene TRBV12-3 or TRBV12-4 combines with J gene TRBJ2-7; TRBD1 agrees at 10 bases. The CDR3 sequence is 15 residues long. Trimming took 3 bases from V and 3 from J; bases not matched to a gene: 5. CDR3 sequence: CASSLGQGRGYEQYF. The CDR3, as DNA: TGTGCCAGCAGTTTGGGACAGGGGCGGGGCTACGAGCAGTACTTC.

This clonotype counts as medium-sized. The genes are TRBV7-9 and TRBJ1-4, with D unresolved. The V end was cut by 2 bases, the J end by 7 bases, with 11 bases between. This CDR3 spans 14 amino acids. Germline CDR1 reads SEHNR; CDR2 reads FQNEAQ (reference sequence). In nucleotides, the CDR3 is TGTGCCAGCAGCTTATGGGAGGAGAGTGAAAAACTGTTTTTT. It specifies CASSLWEESEKLFF.

This clonotype has only a few counts. This chain uses TRBV6-1 with TRBJ1-2; 8 bases line up with TRBD1. The CDR3 length is 15 residues. J lost 2 bases, V lost 6 bases, and 8 bases had no gene match. CDR1 is MNHNS and CDR2 is SASEGT in the germline V gene. Here the CDR3 DNA reads TGTGCCAGCAGGGGACAGGTAGGATGGAACTATGGCTACACCTTC. Translated: CASRGQVGWNYGYTF.

By share, this clonotype counts as medium-sized. The chain combines TRBV6-1 with TRBJ2-7; D may be TRBD1 or TRBD2 (6 bases each). V gave up 1 base and J gave up 2 bases, with 12 bases separating them. The germline CDR1 and CDR2 sequences are MNHNS and SASEGT. This CDR3 contains 15 residues. The CDR3 loop is CASSEGGARTYEQYF. In nucleotides, the CDR3 is TGTGCCAGCAGTGAAGGGGGGGCGAGGACCTACGAGCAGTACTTC.

This clonotype was counted a single time. Here the CDR3 reads CAIQNGGDEQFF. CDR3 coding DNA: TGTGCCATCCAGAACGGGGGGGATGAGCAGTTCTTC. The rearrangement joins TRBV11-1 to TRBJ2-1; 8 bases are a match to TRBD2. CDR1 SGHAT and CDR2 FQDESV come from the germline V gene (reference sequence). The junction had 7 bases not matched to a gene; V was cut back by 10 bases and J by 8 bases. The CDR3 extends over 12 amino acids.

This clonotype is medium-sized (0.01 to 0.1%). The chain carries TRBV10-3 and TRBJ2-2, with TRBD2 identical over 7 bases. The CDR3 is 13 amino acids. J was trimmed by 4 bases and V by 11 bases; bases with no gene match: 7. Germline V gene data show CDR1 as ENHRY and CDR2 as SYGVKD. CDR3 nucleotides: TGTGCCTCGAGATCGGGGGGCACCGGGGAGCTGTTTTTT. It specifies CASRSGGTGELFF.

This clonotype rates as medium-sized (0.01 to 0.1%). The rearrangement uses TRBV15 and TRBJ2-7, with D possibly called TRBD1 or TRBD2 (5 bases each). The CDR3 runs 15 residues. The V end was cut by 4 bases, the J end by 1 base, with 14 bases between. The V gene's germline CDR1 is LNHNV and CDR2 YYDKDF (reference sequence). The CDR3 bases are TGTGCCACCAGCAAACCTGGGGACGGATCCTACGAGCAGTACTTC. Its protein is CATSKPGDGSYEQYF.

By its share, this clonotype is medium-sized. This chain links TRBV29-1 with TRBJ2-1; perhaps D is TRBD1 or TRBD2 (6 bases each). V lost 7 bases to trimming and J lost 5 bases, with 18 bases between them. The CDR3 is 14 residues long. Germline-derived CDR1 and CDR2 are SQVTM and ANQGSEA. This CDR3 reads CSGGGFWGDNEQFF. The CDR3 nucleotides are TGCAGCGGAGGGGGATTTTGGGGGGACAATGAGCAGTTCTTC.

This clonotype is labeled as medium-sized. The chain has TRBV6-5 and TRBJ1-2; 7 bases are a match to TRBD1. CDR3 length: 13 residues. From germline, CDR1 is MNHEY and CDR2 SVGAGI. Trimming cost V 0 bases and J 8 bases; bases outside gene matches: 3. CDR3 residues: CASSYSRGGGYTF. The CDR3 DNA reads as TGTGCCAGCAGTTACTCGAGAGGGGGCGGCTACACCTTC.

This clonotype ranks as medium-sized. V is TRBV5-4 and J is TRBJ1-1; 9 bases are a match to TRBD1. This CDR3 region has 14 residues. Germline values: CDR1 SGHNT, CDR2 YYREEE (reference sequence). V shed 2 bases, J shed 5 bases, and the junction held 4 bases outside the gene matches. Here the CDR3 reads CASSLQGAGTEAFF. The CDR3 DNA reads TGTGCCAGCAGCTTACAGGGGGCAGGTACTGAAGCTTTCTTT.

This clonotype was recorded at least ten times. The rearrangement joins TRBV5-1 to TRBJ2-7, with 12 bases identical to TRBD1. Per germline, CDR1 SGHRS and CDR2 YFSETQ. V was pared by 1 base and J by 4 bases, with 3 bases of the junction left unmatched. The CDR3 is 15 amino acids. The CDR3 sequence: CASSLRGQGAYEQYF. DNA for the CDR3: TGCGCCAGCAGCTTGCGGGGACAGGGGGCTTACGAGCAGTACTTC.

This clonotype is labeled medium-sized. The V call is TRBV27, the J call TRBJ1-6; TRBD1 might be the D (5 bases). The germline V gene encodes CDR1 MNHEY and CDR2 SMNVEV (reference sequence). The germline V and J ends were trimmed by 5 bases and 6 bases, with 14 bases remaining between them. The CDR3 covers 15 residues. Here the CDR3 reads CASSPRGGTNSPLHF. The CDR3, as DNA: TGTGCCAGCAGTCCCCGGGGAGGGACTAATTCACCCCTCCACTTT.

This clonotype is labeled large. This chain uses TRBV24-1 with TRBJ2-2, with 7 bases aligning to TRBD2. Germline V gene lookup returns CDR1 KGHDR and CDR2 SFDVKD. V lost 0 bases, J lost 6 bases, and 0 bases stayed unmatched. The CDR3 spans 14 residues. CDR3 sequence (DNA): TGTGCCACCAGTGATTTGGGACTAGCCGGGGAGCTGTTTTTT. It is translated as CATSDLGLAGELFF.

Relative to its sample, this clonotype is medium-sized. The chain has TRBV6-5 and TRBJ1-5; a possible D gene is TRBD1 (6 bases). Germline assignment: CDR1 MNHEY and CDR2 SVGAGI. The CDR3 is 13 amino acids. Trimming cost V 6 bases and J 7 bases, with 13 bases left between them. In DNA, the CDR3 is TGTGCCAGCAGCCTAGAGGGGGGGCAGCCCCAGCATTTT. It specifies CASSLEGGQPQHF.

By share, this clonotype ranks as medium-sized. V and J are TRBV30 and TRBJ1-4; the match to TRBD1 covers 7 bases. V lost 5 bases to trimming and J lost 5 bases; unmatched junction nucleotides: 5. The CDR3 consists of 13 residues. Germline-derived CDR1 and CDR2 are GTSNPN and SVGIG (reference sequence). The DNA of the CDR3 is TGTGCCTGGTCGGGACAGCCCAATGAAAAACTGTTTTTT. Translation: CAWSGQPNEKLFF.

The chain employs TRBV11-2 and TRBJ2-5; D is uncertain. This CDR3 region has 11 residues. V lost 4 bases and J lost 5, with 5 bases in between. Germline loops: CDR1 SGHAT, CDR2 FQNNGV. The CDR3 sequence: CASSSRETQYF. CDR3 coding DNA: TGTGCCAGCAGCTCCCGGGAGACCCAGTACTTC.